This T cell receptor beta chain was sequenced for a study of shared clonotypes between healthy human individuals. The study, taken as a whole, reports: Sorted-subset sequencing was shown by rarefaction to be incomplete despite large depth. Shared across several donors were roughly 5.3% of the naive CD4 clonotypes. Naive subsets usually exceeded memory subsets in estimated richness.

Evenly divided among several immunoSEQ plates was the genomic DNA of each subset. Method: immunoSEQ multiplex PCR; TCRdb's copy keeps in-frame clones and lacks some. The table lists roughly 1,500,000 clones, 98% of them singletons. For this clone: Its specificity is unknown.

After removal of 4 bases from V and 3 bases from J, the junction contained 9 bases not matched to a gene. Looked up from germline, CDR1 is SGHTS and CDR2 is YDEGEE. The CDR3 spans 16 residues. This receptor was taken from a man aged 30-40 years in good health. The material sequenced was naive CD4+ T cells sorted from blood. Subset noted: CD45RA+ positively selected. The V and J genes are TRBV5-8 and TRBJ1-3; the match to TRBD1 covers 8 bases. The CDR3 region has the DNA TGTGCCAGCAGCCGACAAGACAGGGGCGGTGGAAACACCATATATTTT. Translation: CASSRQDRGGGNTIYF.